The 30 T cell receptor beta chains in this list originate from one sample, sequenced in a study of blood T cell repertoires in COVID-19. Profiling relied on immunoSEQ multiplex PCR, and the TCRdb table lists in-frame clones only, not all of them. The sample carries under 350,000 clones, about nine tenths recorded once. Sequencing input: PBMCs or T cells enriched from blood (not recorded which). The receptors were sampled from a woman aged 40 to 49 who had recovered from COVID-19.

V and J are TRBV5-1 and TRBJ2-7, with 7 bases fitting TRBD1. Trimming took 3 bases from V and 6 from J; bases not matched to a gene: 9. From germline, CDR1 is SGHRS and CDR2 YFSETQ. This CDR3 contains 14 residues. The CDR3 loop reads CASSSRDRASEQYF. CDR3 DNA: TGCGCCAGCAGCTCCCGGGACAGAGCCTCCGAGCAGTACTTC.

This sequence joins TRBV7-2 and TRBJ2-7; D possibly corresponds to TRBD1 (6 bases). This CDR3 region has 15 residues. Germline CDR1 reads SGHTA; CDR2 reads FQGNSA. Trimming shortened V by 1 base and J by 4 bases, and 14 bases separated the two germline ends. The CDR3 loop reads CASSLGQGMLYEQYF. The CDR3 region has the DNA TGTGCCAGCAGCTTAGGTCAGGGGATGTTGTACGAGCAGTACTTC.

This clone was seen just once. This sequence joins TRBV18 and TRBJ1-4, with TRBD1 matching 9 bases. The CDR3 loop spans 14 amino acids. The germline V gene has CDR1 KGHSH and CDR2 LQKENI. The J segment lost 7 bases and the V segment lost 3 bases, leaving 3 bases of the junction unmatched. The DNA of the CDR3 is TGTGCCAGCTCACCGACAGGGGGTGTTGAAAAACTGTTTTTT. Its translation is CASSPTGGVEKLFF.

This rearrangement joins TRBV5-5 to TRBJ1-5; 10 bases agree with TRBD1. The junction had 9 bases not matched to a gene; V was cut back by 2 bases and J by 4 bases. The CDR3 runs to 17 residues. Germline loops: CDR1 SGHKS, CDR2 YYEKEE (reference sequence). The chain's CDR3 is CASSLMGQGLLNQPQHF. In nucleotides, the CDR3 is TGTGCCAGCAGCTTAATGGGACAGGGGCTTCTTAATCAGCCCCAGCATTTT.

The table lists this clone with a count of one. The V and J genes are TRBV6-5 and TRBJ1-2; 8 bases agree with TRBD1. The CDR3 sequence is 15 residues long. Germline trimming cut 6 bases from V and 7 bases from J; bases unmatched to any gene: 13. CDR1 and CDR2 (germline): MNHEY, SVGAGI. Here the CDR3 DNA reads TGTGCCAGCAGCTACGGACAGGGCTTTAGATTTGGCTACACCTTC. Translating it yields CASSYGQGFRFGYTF.

This sequence joins TRBV5-4 and TRBJ2-2, with D perhaps matching TRBD2 (5 bases). Germline CDR1 SGHNT, CDR2 YYREEE (reference sequence). Trimming took 4 bases from V and 1 from J, leaving 11 bases between them. The CDR3 length is 15 residues. CDR3 protein: CASSPREGNTGELFF. CDR3 sequence (DNA): TGTGCCAGCAGCCCACGTGAGGGGAACACCGGGGAGCTGTTTTTT. The full variable domain, rest sourced from reference TRBV5-4 and TRBJ2-2, is ETGVTQSPTHLIKTRGQQVTLRCSSQSGHNTVSWYQQALGQGPQFIFQYYREEENGRGNFPPRFSGLQFPNYSSELNVNALELDDSALYLCASSPREGNTGELFFGEGSRLTVL.

The V and J genes are TRBV19 and TRBJ1-5, with TRBD1 matching 8 bases. This CDR3 spans 17 amino acids. The V and J ends lost 6 bases and 2 bases, in that order; junction bases with no gene match: 12. CDR1 LNHDA and CDR2 SQIVND come from the germline V gene (reference sequence). Here the CDR3 DNA reads TGTGCCAGTAGCACCAGCGCCGGGACAGGTGGCAATCAGCCCCAGCATTTT. Translated, it gives CASSTSAGTGGNQPQHF.

This chain links TRBV3-1 (or the pseudogene TRBV3-2) with TRBJ1-5; 9 bases align to TRBD1. The trim removed 2 bases at V and 10 bases at J, leaving 3 bases unmatched. CDR3 length equals 13 residues. Germline V gene lookup returns CDR1 LGHDT and CDR2 YNNKEL (reference sequence). CDR3 bases: TGTGCCAGCAGCCAAACCACAGGGGGCCCCCAGCATTTT. Amino acid sequence: CASSQTTGGPQHF.

The rearrangement links TRBV6-5 to TRBJ2-1, with D unresolved. The V and J ends lost 2 bases and 4 bases respectively, with 12 bases between them. The CDR3 extends over 15 amino acids. CDR1 is MNHEY and CDR2 is SVGAGI in the germline V gene. CDR3 bases: TGTGCCAGCAGTTACGACACACCAATATACAATGAGCAGTTCTTC. Translation gives CASSYDTPIYNEQFF.

The rearrangement uses TRBV6-5 and TRBJ1-2; TRBD1 matches 10 bases. Germline assignment: CDR1 MNHEY and CDR2 SVGAGI. V lost 7 bases to trimming and J lost 4 bases; unmatched junction nucleotides: 6. This CDR3 has 14 amino acids. The CDR3 loop is CASKRTGGPYGYTF. In DNA, the CDR3 is TGTGCCAGCAAGCGGACAGGGGGACCCTATGGCTACACCTTC.

In this sample, this clone turned up a few times. The sample carries other DNA sequences with the same CDR3. The V gene is TRBV5-1, the J gene TRBJ1-2; TRBD1 is a possible D gene (5 bases). CDR3 size: 14 residues. Germline CDR1 SGHRS, CDR2 YFSETQ. The V and J ends lost 4 bases and 0 bases respectively, with 10 bases between them. CDR3 residues: CASSEGTSNYGYTF. The CDR3 nucleotides are TGCGCCAGCAGCGAGGGGACTTCTAACTATGGCTACACCTTC.

The chain couples TRBV5-1 to TRBJ1-6; a weak D match, TRBD1 (5 bases). CDR1 and CDR2 (germline): SGHRS, YFSETQ. V gave up 3 bases and J gave up 9 bases, with 16 bases separating them. The CDR3 length is 15 residues. CDR3 DNA sequence: TGCGCCAGCAGCTCGGACACTTATAGTGGTTCACCCCTCCACTTT. This gives the protein CASSSDTYSGSPLHF.

The DNA of the CDR3 is TGTGCCAGCAGTGACCGGGGACTCAGCAATCAGCCCCAGCATTTT. This sequence encodes CASSDRGLSNQPQHF. The J gene is TRBJ1-5, the V gene TRBV2, with D possibly TRBD1 on 5 matching bases. V lost 3 bases and J 1 base, leaving 10 bases between the germline ends. Germline CDR1 and CDR2: SNHLY and FYNNEI. The CDR3 contains 15 residues.

This clone appeared a single time. The chain recombines TRBV4-1 with TRBJ2-2; 15 bases fit TRBD2. Germline CDR1 reads MGHRA; CDR2 reads YSYEKL. This CDR3 is 18 amino acids long. The V segment lost 4 bases and the J segment 8 bases; nucleotides outside the gene matches: 11. CDR3 in amino acids: CASSPRTSGRGLTGELFF. As DNA, the CDR3 is TGCGCCAGCAGCCCCCGGACTAGCGGGAGGGGGCTGACGGGGGAGCTGTTTTTT.

The rearrangement links TRBV5-1 to TRBJ1-1; D unresolved. This CDR3 has 15 amino acids. Germline V lookup: CDR1 SGHRS, CDR2 YFSETQ. V shed 4 bases and J shed 0 bases, with 13 bases lying between them. CDR3 nucleotide sequence: TGCGCCAGCAGCCCTCGCAGACTCATGAACACTGAAGCTTTCTTT. This encodes CASSPRRLMNTEAFF.

The chain recombines TRBV15 with TRBJ2-7, with D possibly matching TRBD2 (5 bases). V dropped 3 bases and J dropped 0 bases, with 21 bases sitting between them. The CDR3 covers 18 residues. CDR1 LNHNV and CDR2 YYDKDF come from the germline V gene (reference sequence). CDR3 in DNA: TGTGCCACCAGCAGGGTTGGGGATACTAGGAGGCGCTCCTACGAGCAGTACTTC. This codes for CATSRVGDTRRRSYEQYF.

This sequence joins TRBV27 and TRBJ1-2, with TRBD1 identical over 12 bases. Looked up from germline, CDR1 is MNHEY and CDR2 is SMNVEV (reference sequence). Germline trimming cut 6 bases from V and 4 bases from J; bases unmatched to any gene: 9. The CDR3 is 16 residues long. The CDR3 spells CASSPQGQGAFYGYTF. The CDR3 DNA is TGTGCCAGCAGCCCGCAGGGACAGGGGGCTTTCTATGGCTACACCTTC.

Here the CDR3 reads CASGQVGTDTQYF. CDR3 DNA: TGCGCCAGCGGACAGGTCGGCACAGATACGCAGTATTTT. The V and J genes are TRBV5-1 and TRBJ2-3; 7 nucleotides align to TRBD1. This CDR3 comprises 13 residues. V was pared by 7 bases and J by 1 base, with 3 bases of the junction left unmatched. Germline values: CDR1 SGHRS, CDR2 YFSETQ.

With regard to this clone: The sample carries other DNA sequences with the same CDR3. The chain joins TRBV7-9 to TRBJ2-3; D is unclear. The germline CDR1 and CDR2 sequences are SEHNR and FQNEAQ (reference sequence). The CDR3 is made up of 13 amino acids. Between the trimmed V and J ends, which lost 1 base and 4 bases, there was a span of 6 bases. CDR3 in DNA: TGTGCCAGCAGCTTAGGTGGAGCAGATACGCAGTATTTT. Translating gives CASSLGGADTQYF.

V is TRBV2 and J is TRBJ2-2, with TRBD2 identical over 7 bases. The CDR3 spans 16 residues. Trimming cost V 4 bases and J 3 bases; bases outside gene matches: 8. Germline CDR1 and CDR2: SNHLY and FYNNEI. The CDR3 nucleotides read TGTGCCAGCAGTGGCCGTCAAGCGGGACACACCGGGGAGCTGTTTTTT. Protein sequence: CASSGRQAGHTGELFF.

V is TRBV19 and J is TRBJ2-5; D is possibly TRBD2 (5 bases). V lost 6 bases and J 5 bases, leaving 22 bases between the germline ends. CDR1 is LNHDA, CDR2 SQIVND, per germline (reference sequence). The CDR3 extends over 16 amino acids. This CDR3 reads CASSPGGSGTLETQYF. CDR3 nucleotide sequence: TGTGCCAGTAGCCCGGGCGGGTCAGGCACCTTGGAGACCCAGTACTTC.

This rearrangement joins TRBV30 to TRBJ1-6; 7 bases fit TRBD1. The V and J ends lost 6 bases and 8 bases, in that order; junction bases with no gene match: 7. CDR1 is GTSNPN, CDR2 SVGIG, per germline (reference sequence). This CDR3 is 13 amino acids long. As DNA, the CDR3 is TGTGCCTGCGCTAGACAGGGTGATTCACCCCTCCACTTT. Amino acid sequence: CACARQGDSPLHF. The variable domain in full, completed from reference TRBV30 and TRBJ1-6, reads SQTIHQWPATLVQPVGSPLSLECTVEGTSNPNLYWYRQAAGRGLQLLFYSVGIGQISSEVPQNLSASRPQDRQFILSSKKLLLSDSGFYLCACARQGDSPLHFGNGTRLTVT.

This clone has a single count. This chain links TRBV7-2 with TRBJ2-4; 8 bases fit TRBD1. The V and J ends lost 4 bases and 6 bases, in that order; junction bases with no gene match: 8. Germline-derived CDR1 and CDR2 are SGHTA and FQGNSA. The CDR3 has 15 amino acids. The CDR3 nucleotides read TGTGCCAGCAGCTCCGGGGGAGGACAGGGAAACATTCAGTACTTC. Residues: CASSSGGGQGNIQYF.

The V call is TRBV30, the J call TRBJ2-6; D is uncertain. Germline values: CDR1 GTSNPN, CDR2 SVGIG (reference sequence). This CDR3 has 14 residues. Trimming pared 8 bases from V and 3 bases from J, leaving 14 bases between. In DNA, the CDR3 is TGTGCCAGCCAAACTGGTAGTGGGGCCAACGTCCTGACTTTC. It is translated as CASQTGSGANVLTF.

There are a few counts of this clone. The chain recombines TRBV18 with TRBJ1-5; D gene uncertain. Germline assignment: CDR1 KGHSH and CDR2 LQKENI. This CDR3 region has 15 residues. With 3 bases removed from V and 2 bases from J, the gap between germline ends came to 11 bases. The CDR3, as DNA: TGTGCCAGCTCACCCCAGGACTTCGGCAATCAGCCCCAGCATTTT. Translated, it gives CASSPQDFGNQPQHF.

The rearrangement links TRBV5-1 to TRBJ2-1; a weak D match, TRBD2 (5 bases). This CDR3 contains 16 residues. V was pared by 0 bases and J by 3 bases, with 13 bases between. Germline loops: CDR1 SGHRS, CDR2 YFSETQ. CDR3 nucleotides: TGCGCCAGCAGCTTGGCACCTGGACTCAACTACAATGAGCAGTTCTTC. Protein sequence: CASSLAPGLNYNEQFF.

V and J are TRBV5-1 and TRBJ2-7, with D possibly matching TRBD2 (6 bases). The V gene lost 2 bases and the J gene lost 7 bases, with 22 bases spanning the gap. CDR1 SGHRS and CDR2 YFSETQ come from the germline V gene. The CDR3 sequence is 16 residues long. CDR3 protein: CASSFNRGSAGGEQYF. DNA of the CDR3: TGCGCCAGCAGCTTTAACCGCGGGTCCGCCGGAGGGGAGCAGTACTTC.

The CDR3 loop is CASSQLPGASSYNEQFF. For the CDR3, the DNA is TGCGCCAGCAGTCAACTACCAGGGGCCTCGTCCTACAATGAGCAGTTCTTC. The V call is TRBV23-1, the J call TRBJ2-1, with D possibly being TRBD1 (6 bases). TRBV23-1 is filed as an ORF, its function uncertain. Deletions cut 2 bases from V and 1 base from J, with 15 bases between. CDR3 length: 17 residues.

V gene TRBV11-2 combines with J gene TRBJ2-7; 8 nucleotides line up with TRBD1. V was pared by 6 bases and J by 2 bases, with 9 bases of the junction left unmatched. The CDR3 covers 15 residues. Per germline, CDR1 SGHAT and CDR2 FQNNGV. CDR3 sequence reads: CASSPGDRSTYEQYF. As DNA, the CDR3 is TGTGCCAGCAGTCCGGGGGACAGGAGTACCTACGAGCAGTACTTC.

The CDR3: CSVKRDTDEKLFF. The DNA for the CDR3 is TGCAGCGTTAAGCGGGACACCGATGAAAAACTGTTTTTT. The chain joins TRBV29-1 to TRBJ1-4, with D possibly TRBD1 on 6 matching bases. Germline CDR1 and CDR2: SQVTM and ANQGSEA. This CDR3 region has 13 residues. Trimming pared 5 bases from V and 6 bases from J, leaving 13 bases between.